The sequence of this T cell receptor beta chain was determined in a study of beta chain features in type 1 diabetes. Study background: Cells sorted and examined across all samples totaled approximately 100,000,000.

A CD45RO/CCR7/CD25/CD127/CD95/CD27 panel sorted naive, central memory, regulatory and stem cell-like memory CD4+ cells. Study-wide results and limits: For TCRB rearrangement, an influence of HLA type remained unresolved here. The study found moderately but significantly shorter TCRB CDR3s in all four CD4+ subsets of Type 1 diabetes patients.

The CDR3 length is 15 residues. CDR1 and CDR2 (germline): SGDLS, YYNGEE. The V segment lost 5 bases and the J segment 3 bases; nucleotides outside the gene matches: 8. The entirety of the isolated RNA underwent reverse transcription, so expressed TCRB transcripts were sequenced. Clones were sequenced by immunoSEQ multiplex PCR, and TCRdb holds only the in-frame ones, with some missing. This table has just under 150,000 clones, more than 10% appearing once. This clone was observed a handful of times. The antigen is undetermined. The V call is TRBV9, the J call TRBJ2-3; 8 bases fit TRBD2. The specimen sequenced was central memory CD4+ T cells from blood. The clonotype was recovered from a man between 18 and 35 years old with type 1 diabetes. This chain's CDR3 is CASSPREGQTDTQYF. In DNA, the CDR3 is TGTGCCAGCAGTCCCCGGGAGGGGCAGACAGATACGCAGTATTTT.